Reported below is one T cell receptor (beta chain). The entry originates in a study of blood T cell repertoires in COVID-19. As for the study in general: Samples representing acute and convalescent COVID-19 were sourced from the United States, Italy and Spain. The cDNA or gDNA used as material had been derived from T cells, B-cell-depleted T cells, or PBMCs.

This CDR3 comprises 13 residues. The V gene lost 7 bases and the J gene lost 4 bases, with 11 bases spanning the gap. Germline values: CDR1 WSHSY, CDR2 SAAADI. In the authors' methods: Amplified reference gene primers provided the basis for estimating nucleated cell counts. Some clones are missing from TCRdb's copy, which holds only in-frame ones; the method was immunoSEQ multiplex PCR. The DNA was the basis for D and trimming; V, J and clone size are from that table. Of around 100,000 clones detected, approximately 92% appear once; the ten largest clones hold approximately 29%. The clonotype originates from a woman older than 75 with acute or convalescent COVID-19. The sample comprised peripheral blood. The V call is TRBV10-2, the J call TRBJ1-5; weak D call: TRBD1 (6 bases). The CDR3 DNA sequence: TGCGCCAGCACGGACAGTCGGAATCAGCCCCAGCATTTT. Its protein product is CASTDSRNQPQHF.